This T cell receptor beta chain was captured in a study of cytomegalovirus exposure and HLA in healthy donors. Notes on the study in general: Near-uniform donor sequencing depth was presumed by presence/absence analyses. Later analysis found that TCR beta chains associated with HLA were more clonally expanded than other, equally common chains.

PCR used 60 Vbeta primers and 13 Jbeta primers. This table comes from immunoSEQ multiplex PCR, and its TCRdb copy is limited to in-frame clones, with some not included. Of around 40,000 clones in the sample, about 85% are singletons; the top ten hold around 8%. Donors were ostensibly healthy at sampling, although undocumented immune exposures were probable. The CDR3 contains 13 residues. The V and J ends lost 4 bases and 2 bases respectively, with 9 bases between them. Germline CDR1 and CDR2: SQVTM and ANQGSEA. Points on this clone: The target antigen is unknown.

The origin of this receptor is a woman aged 40 to 49 in good health and CMV-seropositive. The chain has TRBV29-1 and TRBJ1-3; weak D call: TRBD1 (5 bases). The sequencing sample was made of PBMCs. Written as DNA, the CDR3 is TGCAGCGTTGTACAAGGGGCTGGAAACACCATATATTTT. Translating gives CSVVQGAGNTIYF.